The 13 T cell receptor beta chains listed next were all sequenced from one sample in a study of T cell changes during pregnancy in multiple sclerosis. TCRdb's table, derived via immunoSEQ multiplex PCR, lists solely in-frame clones and lacks some. Counted here are about 36,000 clones, more than 70% occurring once; the ten biggest clones make up 0.45% to 0.6%. This specimen was CD4+ T cells from peripheral blood mononuclear cells, taken in the first trimester of pregnancy. Source of these receptors: a female donor with multiple sclerosis, enrolled in a pregnancy study.

The chain couples TRBV11-2 to TRBJ2-6; D possibly corresponds to TRBD1 (6 bases). V was trimmed by 1 base and J by 0 bases, leaving 16 bases between them. There are 19 residues in the CDR3. Germline V gives CDR1 SGHAT, CDR2 FQNNGV. The CDR3 nucleotides read TGTGCCAGCAGCTTAGCGACACAGGGTTGGGGCTCTGGGGCCAACGTCCTGACTTTC. This codes for CASSLATQGWGSGANVLTF. Full variable domain (remainder filled in from reference TRBV11-2 and TRBJ2-6): EAGVAQSPRYKIIEKRQSVAFWCNPISGHATLYWYQQILGQGPKLLIQFQNNGVVDDSQLPKDRFSAERLKGVDSTLKIQPAKLEDSAVYLCASSLATQGWGSGANVLTFGAGSRLTVL.

The rearrangement uses TRBV2 and TRBJ1-5, with D unclear. V gave up 5 bases and J gave up 12 bases, with 11 bases separating them. This CDR3 region has 11 residues. Germline values: CDR1 SNHLY, CDR2 FYNNEI. The chain's CDR3 is CASSSGSHQHF. The CDR3 region has the DNA TGTGCCAGCAGTTCGGGGTCCCACCAGCATTTT. Full variable domain (missing parts from reference TRBV2 and TRBJ1-5): EPEVTQTPSHQVTQMGQEVILRCVPISNHLYFYWYRQILGQKVEFLVSFYNNEISEKSEIFDDQFSVERPDGSNFTLKIRSTKLEDSAMYFCASSSGSHQHFGDGTRLSIL.

The chain employs TRBV19 and TRBJ2-5; 10 bases map to TRBD2. V shed 5 bases, J shed 4 bases, and the junction held 4 bases outside the gene matches. The CDR3 extends over 14 amino acids. Germline V CDR1 and CDR2: LNHDA, SQIVND (reference sequence). CDR3 amino acids: CASSALAGVETQYF. The CDR3, as DNA: TGTGCCAGTAGTGCCCTAGCGGGAGTAGAGACCCAGTACTTC.

V and J are TRBV29-1 and TRBJ2-1; TRBD1 matches 7 bases. The CDR3 runs to 12 residues. CDR1 SQVTM and CDR2 ANQGSEA come from the germline V gene. The J segment lost 10 bases and the V segment lost 4 bases, leaving 7 bases of the junction unmatched. CDR3: CSVVTGVEEQFF. The CDR3 nucleotides are TGCAGCGTTGTAACAGGGGTGGAAGAGCAGTTCTTC.

The chain uses TRBV5-6 and TRBJ1-6; 8 bases align to TRBD1. This CDR3 has 16 residues. Germline loops: CDR1 SGHDT, CDR2 YYEEEE. V dropped 5 bases and J dropped 1; count of bases not matched to a gene: 5. The CDR3: CASSHGQGSYNSPLHF. CDR3 nucleotide sequence: TGTGCCAGCAGTCACGGACAGGGTTCCTATAATTCACCCCTCCACTTT.

This clone was counted between two and nine times. The chain joins TRBV5-1 to TRBJ2-7, with 11 bases identical to TRBD1. The V gene end was trimmed by 7 bases and the J gene end by 5 bases; junction bases not matched to a gene: 8. The CDR3 extends over 14 amino acids. The germline CDR1 and CDR2 sequences are SGHRS and YFSETQ. CDR3 in amino acids: CASGRDRGFDEQYF. Here the CDR3 DNA reads TGCGCCAGCGGCCGGGACAGGGGGTTTGACGAGCAGTACTTC.

The chain couples TRBV27 to TRBJ2-1; 8 nucleotides align to TRBD2. Germline CDR1 reads MNHEY; CDR2 reads SMNVEV (reference sequence). The CDR3 is made up of 14 amino acids. The J segment lost 2 bases and the V segment lost 8 bases, leaving 5 bases of the junction unmatched. DNA of the CDR3: TGTGCCAGCTGTACTAGCGGCGCCTACAATGAGCAGTTCTTC. Its protein product is CASCTSGAYNEQFF.

J is TRBJ2-1 and V is TRBV2; TRBD1 matches at 10 bases. This CDR3 contains 14 residues. J gave up 6 bases and V 9 bases, and 8 bases lay outside the gene matches. Germline values: CDR1 SNHLY, CDR2 FYNNEI. This CDR3 reads CARGGDRGFNEQFF. The CDR3 DNA sequence: TGTGCCAGAGGGGGGGACAGGGGATTCAATGAGCAGTTCTTC. Supplemented by reference TRBV2 and TRBJ2-1, the full variable domain reads EPEVTQTPSHQVTQMGQEVILRCVPISNHLYFYWYRQILGQKVEFLVSFYNNEISEKSEIFDDQFSVERPDGSNFTLKIRSTKLEDSAMYFCARGGDRGFNEQFFGPGTRLTVL.

The chain combines TRBV19 with TRBJ1-4, with TRBD1 matching 10 bases. Trimming removed 5 bases from V and 6 bases from J; junction bases left unmatched: 3. This CDR3 is 14 amino acids long. Germline V gene sequence: CDR1 LNHDA, CDR2 SQIVND (reference sequence). The DNA of the CDR3 is TGTGCCAGTAGTTCGGGGACAGGGGATGAAAAACTGTTTTTT. Its translation: CASSSGTGDEKLFF.

The genes are TRBV7-3 and TRBJ2-2, with 8 positions matching TRBD1. Germline-derived CDR1 and CDR2 are SGHTA and FQGTGA. CDR3 length: 14 residues. With V trimmed by 5 bases and J by 6 bases, 5 bases remained unmatched. As DNA, the CDR3 is TGTGCCAGCAGCCAGGACAGGGTCGCCGGGGAGCTGTTTTTT. Translation: CASSQDRVAGELFF.

The V call is TRBV20-1, the J call TRBJ2-5; D gene ambiguous. The CDR3 covers 11 residues. Germline-derived CDR1 and CDR2 are DFQATT and SNEGSKA (reference sequence). The germline V and J ends were trimmed by 6 bases and 5 bases, with 10 bases remaining between them. This CDR3 reads CSATHSETQYF. CDR3 in DNA: TGCAGTGCGACACATAGTGAGACCCAGTACTTC.

The V gene is TRBV11-3, the J gene TRBJ2-2, with 9 bases lining up with TRBD1. The CDR3 contains 16 residues. The trim removed 1 base at V and 6 bases at J, leaving 6 bases unmatched. CDR1 and CDR2 from the germline V gene are SGHNT and YENEEA. The CDR3 coding sequence is TGTGCCAGCAGCTTAGGGGAGCGGACAGGGGCCGGGGAGCTGTTTTTT. Translated, it gives CASSLGERTGAGELFF.

V usage is TRBV11-2 and J usage is TRBJ1-5; the D is unclear. The germline CDR1 and CDR2 sequences are SGHAT and FQNNGV. The CDR3 runs 13 residues. The V end lost 1 base, the J end lost 5 bases, and 6 bases lay between the germline ends. The CDR3 DNA reads as TGTGCCAGCAGCTTAGTAGGAGATCAGCCCCAGCATTTT. Encoded protein: CASSLVGDQPQHF.